These 2 T cell receptor beta chains were all obtained from the same sample, sequenced in a study of T cell responses to AZD1222 COVID-19 vaccine. Produced via immunoSEQ multiplex PCR; TCRdb's table is partial and in-frame only. There are about 170,000 clones in the sample; about 92% occur only once, and 3% to 5% lies in the top ten. The sequencing here drew on peripheral blood, taken on day 0 of AZD1222 vaccination. The receptors were gathered from an adult in good health.

The chain couples TRBV6-5 to TRBJ2-1; 8 bases agree with TRBD2. CDR3 length: 13 amino acids. Trimming took 6 bases from V and 8 from J; bases not matched to a gene: 6. Germline V gene data show CDR1 as MNHEY and CDR2 as SVGAGI. The CDR3 bases are TGTGCCAGCAGGGCCTTGACTAGCGATGAGCAGTTCTTC. Amino acid sequence: CASRALTSDEQFF.

The gene calls are TRBV11-2 and TRBJ1-1, with D possibly matching TRBD1 (6 bases). Germline CDR1 reads SGHAT; CDR2 reads FQNNGV. V was cut by 5 bases and J by 2 bases, with 15 bases left in between. CDR3 length: 15 residues. This CDR3 is CASSPLTGGNTEAFF. CDR3 in DNA: TGTGCCAGCAGCCCGCTGACAGGAGGTAACACTGAAGCTTTCTTT.